This T cell receptor (beta chain) was captured by sequencing in a study of blood T cell repertoires in COVID-19. Study at large: Acute and convalescent COVID-19 samples came from the United States, Italy and Spain. From T cells, B-cell-depleted T cells, or PBMCs came the material, which was cDNA or gDNA.

This clone was detected a few times. In the study's own analysis: Reference gene primer amplification gave estimated nucleated cell counts. The data were produced by immunoSEQ multiplex PCR, yet TCRdb's version contains in-frame clones alone and is incomplete. V, J and clone size reflect that table, while D and trimming were determined from the DNA. The repertoire holds about 62,000 clones, 70% to 80% seen once, with roughly 18% in the top ten. The germline V and J ends were trimmed by 3 bases and 5 bases, with 14 bases remaining between them. Looked up from germline, CDR1 is LNHDA and CDR2 is SQIVND (reference sequence). CDR3 length: 15 residues.

This receptor was identified in a man between 60 and 70 years old with acute or convalescent COVID-19. Sequencing used peripheral blood. The gene calls are TRBV19 and TRBJ1-5, with D possibly matching TRBD1 (5 bases). CDR3 coding DNA: TGTGCCAGTAGTATCGGGGGGGTTAGAGATCAGCCCCAGCATTTT. Translated: CASSIGGVRDQPQHF. Full variable domain (remainder filled in from reference TRBV19 and TRBJ1-5): DGGITQSPKYLFRKEGQNVTLSCEQNLNHDAMYWYRQDPGQGLRLIYYSQIVNDFQKGDIAEGYSVSREKKESFPLTVTSAQKNPTAFYLCASSIGGVRDQPQHFGDGTRLSIL.